These 6 T cell receptor beta chains were sequenced from one sample in a study of T-cell reconstitution after alpha-beta-depleted transplantation in children. Researchers prepared the TCRbeta library using unique molecular identifiers, the study reports. TCRdb reprocessed the PCR reads with MiXCR, giving one entry per CDR3 protein. The sample records about 640,000 distinct CDR3 sequences, approximately 16% being singletons. The material was PBMCs from the stem cell graft donor, obtained from the stem cell graft. The receptor set was obtained from a human donor who donated a stem cell graft to a child with acute myeloid leukemia.

This chain uses TRBV28 with TRBJ2-5; D not resolved. Trimming shortened V by 3 bases and J by 3 bases, and 11 bases separated the two germline ends. Germline loops: CDR1 MDHEN, CDR2 SYDVKM. The CDR3 sequence is 14 residues long. CDR3 protein: CASSFLDVEETQYF. The CDR3 DNA reads TGTGCCAGCAGTTTCCTGGACGTTGAAGAGACCCAGTACTTC. Variable domain in full (rest from reference TRBV28 and TRBJ2-5): DVKVTQSSRYLVKRTGEKVFLECVQDMDHENMFWYRQDPGLGLRLIYFSYDVKMKEKGDIPEGYSVSREKKERFSLILESASTNQTSMYLCASSFLDVEETQYFGPGTRLLVL.

This clonotype was seen only a few times. This chain links TRBV6-5 with TRBJ1-1, with a possible D match to TRBD1 (5 bases). This CDR3 is built from 17 residues. Deletions cut 2 bases from V and 2 bases from J, with 18 bases between. From germline, CDR1 is MNHEY and CDR2 SVGAGI. Written as DNA, the CDR3 is TGTGCCAGCAGTTACCTCAGGTTAGGGGCTGATAACACTGAAGCTTTCTTT. Its translation: CASSYLRLGADNTEAFF.

This clonotype has ten or more counts. The chain has TRBV29-1 and TRBJ2-7, with D hard to call. The V end lost 4 bases, the J end lost 0 bases, and 10 bases lay between the germline ends. Germline assignment: CDR1 SQVTM and CDR2 ANQGSEA. This CDR3 spans 13 amino acids. The CDR3 coding sequence is TGCAGCGTTGCTATGACAAGCTCCTACGAGCAGTACTTC. It yields the protein CSVAMTSSYEQYF.

This clonotype appeared a few times. The chain links TRBV5-6 to TRBJ2-7; D might be TRBD2 (7 bases). The CDR3 consists of 15 residues. Trimming took off 1 base at V and 6 bases at J, with 17 bases between the two ends. Germline CDR1 reads SGHDT; CDR2 reads YYEEEE. The CDR3 loop reads CASSLPVGGGPEQYF. DNA of the CDR3: TGTGCCAGCAGCTTGCCGGTAGGCGGGGGCCCCGAGCAGTACTTC.

The table lists this clonotype with a few counts. The V gene is TRBV20-1, the J gene TRBJ2-3; 10 bases agree with TRBD2. V lost 1 base, J lost 2 bases, and 6 bases stayed unmatched. CDR3 length equals 16 residues. Germline lookup yields CDR1 DFQATT and CDR2 SNEGSKA (reference sequence). The CDR3 bases are TGCAGTGCTAGAGCCTCACTAGCGGGGATCACAGATACGCAGTATTTT. Translating it yields CSARASLAGITDTQYF.

This clonotype was counted only a few times. The V call is TRBV30, the J call TRBJ2-7; 8 bases agree with TRBD1. CDR1 is GTSNPN and CDR2 is SVGIG in the germline V gene (reference sequence). V was clipped by 7 bases and J by 3 bases; unmatched bases: 8. The CDR3 runs to 13 residues. Here the CDR3 reads CASFSGQDYEQYF. The CDR3 DNA reads TGTGCCTCCTTCTCGGGACAGGACTACGAGCAGTACTTC.